These 5 T cell receptor beta chains originate from one sample sequenced in a study of control samples from healthy donors and cancer patients. TCRdb keeps only in-frame clones here, not all; method: immunoSEQ multiplex PCR. The repertoire includes tens of thousands of clones, approximately 90% of them detected once, and around 0.9% sits in the top ten. The specimen was PBMCs. These receptors were taken from a man aged 25 to 45 with colorectal cancer.

The chain carries TRBV7-9 and TRBJ2-7; TRBD1 matches 9 bases. V shed 5 bases, J shed 3 bases, and the junction held 5 bases outside the gene matches. The CDR3 totals 14 residues. In germline, CDR1 is SEHNR, CDR2 FQNEAQ (reference sequence). CDR3 bases: TGTGCCAGCAGCCTGGGACAGGGCAACTACGAGCAGTACTTC. As protein: CASSLGQGNYEQYF.

The rearrangement joins TRBV18 to TRBJ1-2, with 10 bases lining up with TRBD1. The CDR3 consists of 15 residues. Germline CDR1 KGHSH, CDR2 LQKENI. The J segment lost 8 bases and the V segment lost 4 bases, leaving 10 bases of the junction unmatched. The CDR3 DNA reads TGTGCCAGCTCACGCGCGACAGGGGGCGCGGAGGGCTACACCTTC. Translation: CASSRATGGAEGYTF.

V is TRBV7-6 and J is TRBJ1-3; D not certain. V dropped 1 base and J dropped 0 bases, with 10 bases sitting between them. Germline loops: CDR1 SGHVS, CDR2 FNYEAQ. The CDR3 length is 16 residues. This chain's CDR3 is CASSLVGQLSGNTIYF. Here the CDR3 DNA reads TGTGCCAGCAGCTTAGTTGGGCAGCTCTCTGGAAACACCATATATTTT. Together with reference TRBV7-6 and TRBJ1-3, the CDR3 gives the full variable domain: GAGVSQSPRYKVTKRGQDVALRCDPISGHVSLYWYRQALGQGPEFLTYFNYEAQQDKSGLPNDRFSAERPEGSISTLTIQRTEQRDSAMYRCASSLVGQLSGNTIYFGEGSWLTVV.

This clone was observed once. CDR3: CASGQINQPQHF. DNA for the CDR3: TGTGCCAGTGGACAGATCAATCAGCCCCAGCATTTT. This rearrangement joins TRBV19 to TRBJ1-5; TRBD1 might be the D (6 bases). Germline values: CDR1 LNHDA, CDR2 SQIVND (reference sequence). Trimming took off 8 bases at V and 3 bases at J, with 8 bases between the two ends. The CDR3 is 12 amino acids.

The gene calls are TRBV28 and TRBJ1-1; D not resolved. Germline V lookup: CDR1 MDHEN, CDR2 SYDVKM. The CDR3 is 13 amino acids. V lost 2 bases and J lost 11, with 15 bases in between. The CDR3 DNA reads as TGTGCCAGCAGTTTAGGTGCCGCCGGTATGGCTTTCTTT. Amino acids: CASSLGAAGMAFF.